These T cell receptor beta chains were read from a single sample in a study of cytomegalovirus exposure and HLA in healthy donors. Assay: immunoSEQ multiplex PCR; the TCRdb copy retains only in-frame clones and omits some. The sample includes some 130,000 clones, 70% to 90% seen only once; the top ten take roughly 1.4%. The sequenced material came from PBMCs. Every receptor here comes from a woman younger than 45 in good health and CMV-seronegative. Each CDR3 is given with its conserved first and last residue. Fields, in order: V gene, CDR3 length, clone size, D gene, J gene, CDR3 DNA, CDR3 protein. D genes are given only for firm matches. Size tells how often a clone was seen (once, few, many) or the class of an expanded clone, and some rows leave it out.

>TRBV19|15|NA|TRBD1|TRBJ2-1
TGTGCCAGTAGTATAAACCGCGACAGGGGCAATGAGCAGTTCTTC
CASSINRDRGNEQFF
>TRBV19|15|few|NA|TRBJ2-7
TGTGCCAGTAGTATAGCCGCGGCCCTCTCCTACGAGCAGTACTTC
CASSIAAALSYEQYF
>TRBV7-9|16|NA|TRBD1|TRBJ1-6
TGTGCCAGCAGCTTAGCCCTGACAGGGACGAATTCACCCCTCCACTTT
CASSLALTGTNSPLHF
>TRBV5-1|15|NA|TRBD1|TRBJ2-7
TGCGCCAGCAGCTTGGGACAGGGAAGGCCCTCCGAGCAGTACTTC
CASSLGQGRPSEQYF
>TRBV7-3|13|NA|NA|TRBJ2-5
TGTGCCAGCAGCTTAGTACTCGGAGAGACCCAGTACTTC
CASSLVLGETQYF
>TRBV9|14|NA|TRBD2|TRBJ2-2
TGTGCCAGCAGCACGACTAGCGGCTCCGGGGAGCTGTTTTTT
CASSTTSGSGELFF
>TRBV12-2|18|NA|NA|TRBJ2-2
TGTGCAAGTCGCTCCCCCCCCGCTCTCGGCGGGGGAGGCGGGGAGCTGTTTTTT
CASRSPPALGGGGGELFF
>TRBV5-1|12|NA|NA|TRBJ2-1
TGCGCCAGCAGCTTGGCTAGCGCGGAGCAGTTCTTC
CASSLASAEQFF
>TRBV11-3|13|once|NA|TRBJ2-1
TGTGCCAGCAGCTTACGTAATCAGAATGAGCAGTTCTTC
CASSLRNQNEQFF
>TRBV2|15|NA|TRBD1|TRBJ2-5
TGTGCCAGCAGTGAAATGGGGACAGGACAAGAGACCCAGTACTTC
CASSEMGTGQETQYF
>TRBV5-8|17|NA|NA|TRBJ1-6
TGTGCCAGCAGCTTGGTTCAGGGCCGGCTACTTAATTCACCCCTCCACTTT
CASSLVQGRLLNSPLHF
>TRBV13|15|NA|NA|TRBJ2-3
TGTGCCAGCAGCTTACTCACAGGGACCTCAGATACGCAGTATTTT
CASSLLTGTSDTQYF
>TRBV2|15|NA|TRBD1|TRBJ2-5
TGTGCCAGCGGGTTTCGGACAGGGTTGGGGGAGACCCAGTACTTC
CASGFRTGLGETQYF
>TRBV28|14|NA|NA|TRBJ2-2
TGTGCCAGCAGTTTATCCACGAACACCGGGGAGCTGTTTTTT
CASSLSTNTGELFF
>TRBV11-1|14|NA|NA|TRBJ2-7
TGTGCCAGCAGCTTAGAAGCAGGGTATAACGAGCAGTACTTC
CASSLEAGYNEQYF
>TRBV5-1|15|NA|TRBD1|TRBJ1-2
TGCGCCAGCAGCACCGGGACAGCAGATAACTATGGCTACACCTTC
CASSTGTADNYGYTF
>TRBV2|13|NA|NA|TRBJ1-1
TGTGCCAGCAGTGTTCAGGGAAACACTGAAGCTTTCTTT
CASSVQGNTEAFF
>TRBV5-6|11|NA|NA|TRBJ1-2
TGTGCCAGCAGCGTCAGGGGAGGCTACACCTTC
CASSVRGGYTF
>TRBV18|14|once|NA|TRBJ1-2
TGTGCCAGCTCACCCCAAACACAAATAAATGGCTACACCTTC
CASSPQTQINGYTF
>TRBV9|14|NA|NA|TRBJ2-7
TGTGCCAGCAGCGTAGAGCAGGGTACCTACGAGCAGTACTTC
CASSVEQGTYEQYF
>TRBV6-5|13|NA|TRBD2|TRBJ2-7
TGTGCCAGCAGCCCCGGGAGGGCCTACGAGCAGTACTTC
CASSPGRAYEQYF
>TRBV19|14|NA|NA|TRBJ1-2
TGTGCCAGTAGTATTCTAGGAGGGTCCGATGGCTACACCTTC
CASSILGGSDGYTF
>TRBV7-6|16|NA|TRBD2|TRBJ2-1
TGTGCCAGCAGCAATAGCGGGGGCCTCTCCTACAATGAGCAGTTCTTC
CASSNSGGLSYNEQFF
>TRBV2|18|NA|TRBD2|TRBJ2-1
TGTGCCAGCAGGGGGGGGTCTCAAAACTTCGCGCTAAACAATGAGCAGTTCTTC
CASRGGSQNFALNNEQFF
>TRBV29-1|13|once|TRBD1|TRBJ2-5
TGCAGCGTCCCGGGACAGGGGAAAGAGACCCAGTACTTC
CSVPGQGKETQYF
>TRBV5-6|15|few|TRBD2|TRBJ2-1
TGTGCCAGCAGACGCTCCGGGACTAGCGGAAATGAGCAGTTCTTC
CASRRSGTSGNEQFF